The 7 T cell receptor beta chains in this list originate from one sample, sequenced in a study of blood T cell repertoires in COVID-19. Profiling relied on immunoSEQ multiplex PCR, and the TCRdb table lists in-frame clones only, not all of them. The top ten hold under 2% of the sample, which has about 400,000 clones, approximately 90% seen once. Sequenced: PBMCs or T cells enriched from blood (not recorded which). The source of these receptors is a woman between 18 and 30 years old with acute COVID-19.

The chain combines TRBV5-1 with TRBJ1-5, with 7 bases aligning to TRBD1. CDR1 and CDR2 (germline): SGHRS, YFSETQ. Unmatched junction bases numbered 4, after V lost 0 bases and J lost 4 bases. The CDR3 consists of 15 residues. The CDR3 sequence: CASSLGQGPNQPQHF. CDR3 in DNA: TGCGCCAGCAGCTTGGGACAGGGTCCGAATCAGCCCCAGCATTTT.

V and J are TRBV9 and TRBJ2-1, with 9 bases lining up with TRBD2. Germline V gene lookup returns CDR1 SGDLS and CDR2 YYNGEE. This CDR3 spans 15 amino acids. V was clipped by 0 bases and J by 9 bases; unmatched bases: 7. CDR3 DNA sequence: TGTGCCAGCAGCGTAGTTAGCGGGAGAACGGGTGAGCAGTTCTTC. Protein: CASSVVSGRTGEQFF.

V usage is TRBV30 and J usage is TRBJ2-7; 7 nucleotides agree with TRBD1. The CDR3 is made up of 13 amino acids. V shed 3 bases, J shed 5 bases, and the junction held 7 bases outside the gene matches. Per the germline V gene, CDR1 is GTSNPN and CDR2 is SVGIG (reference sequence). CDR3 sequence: CAWRRQGVNEQYF. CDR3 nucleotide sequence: TGTGCCTGGAGAAGACAGGGAGTCAACGAGCAGTACTTC.

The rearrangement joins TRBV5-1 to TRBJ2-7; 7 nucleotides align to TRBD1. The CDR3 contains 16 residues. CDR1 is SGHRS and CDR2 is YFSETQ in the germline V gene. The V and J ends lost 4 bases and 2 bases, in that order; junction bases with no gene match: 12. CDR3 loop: CASSVSPGTVAYEQYF. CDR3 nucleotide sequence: TGCGCCAGCAGCGTTAGTCCCGGGACAGTAGCCTACGAGCAGTACTTC.

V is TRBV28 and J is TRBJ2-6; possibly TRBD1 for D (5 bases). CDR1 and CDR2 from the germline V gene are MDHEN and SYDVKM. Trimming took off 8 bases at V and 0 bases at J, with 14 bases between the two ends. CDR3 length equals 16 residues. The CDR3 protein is CASGGQISSGANVLTF. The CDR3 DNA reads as TGTGCCAGCGGCGGACAAATTAGCTCTGGGGCCAACGTCCTGACTTTC.

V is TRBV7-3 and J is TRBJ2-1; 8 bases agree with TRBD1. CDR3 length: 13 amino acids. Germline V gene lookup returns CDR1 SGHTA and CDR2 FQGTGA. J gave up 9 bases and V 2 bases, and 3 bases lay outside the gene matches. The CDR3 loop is CASSLPGQGEQFF. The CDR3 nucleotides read TGTGCCAGCAGCTTACCCGGACAGGGTGAGCAGTTCTTC.

CDR3 bases: TGTGCCAGCAGTTCTCCGGGGATCCACTCCTACGAGCAGTACTTC. Protein product: CASSSPGIHSYEQYF. V gene TRBV27 combines with J gene TRBJ2-7, with D perhaps TRBD2 (5 bases). The CDR3 extends over 15 amino acids. Germline lookup yields CDR1 MNHEY and CDR2 SMNVEV (reference sequence). Trimming pared 4 bases from V and 0 bases from J, leaving 13 bases between.